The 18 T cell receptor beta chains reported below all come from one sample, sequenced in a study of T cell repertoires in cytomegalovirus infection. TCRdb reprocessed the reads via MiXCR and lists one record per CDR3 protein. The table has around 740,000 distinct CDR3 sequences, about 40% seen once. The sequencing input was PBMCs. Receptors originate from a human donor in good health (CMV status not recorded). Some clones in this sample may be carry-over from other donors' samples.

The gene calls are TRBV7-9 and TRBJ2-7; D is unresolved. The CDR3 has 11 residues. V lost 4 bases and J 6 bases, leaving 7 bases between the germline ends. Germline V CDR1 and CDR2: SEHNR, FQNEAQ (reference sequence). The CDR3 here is CASSSKGEQYF. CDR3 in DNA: TGTGCCAGCAGCTCAAAGGGCGAGCAGTACTTC.

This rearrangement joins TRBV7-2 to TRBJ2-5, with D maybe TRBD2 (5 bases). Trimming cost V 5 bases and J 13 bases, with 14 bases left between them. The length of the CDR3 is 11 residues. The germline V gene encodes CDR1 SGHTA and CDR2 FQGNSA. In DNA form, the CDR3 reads TGTGCCAGCAGCCGCGGGCCCTCGGGGTACTTC. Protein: CASSRGPSGYF.

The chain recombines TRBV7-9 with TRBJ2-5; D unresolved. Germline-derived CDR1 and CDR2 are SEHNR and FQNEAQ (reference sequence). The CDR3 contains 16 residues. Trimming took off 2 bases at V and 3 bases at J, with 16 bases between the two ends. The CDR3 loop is CASSLSASSNKETQYF. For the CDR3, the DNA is TGTGCCAGCAGCTTATCAGCGTCAAGCAACAAAGAGACCCAGTACTTC.

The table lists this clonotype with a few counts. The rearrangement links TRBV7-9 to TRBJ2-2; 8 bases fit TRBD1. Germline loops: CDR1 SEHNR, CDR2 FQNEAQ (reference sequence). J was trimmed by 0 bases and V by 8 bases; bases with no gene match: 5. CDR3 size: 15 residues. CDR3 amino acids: CASGRTGTNTGELFF. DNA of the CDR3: TGTGCCAGCGGTAGGACAGGGACGAACACCGGGGAGCTGTTTTTT.

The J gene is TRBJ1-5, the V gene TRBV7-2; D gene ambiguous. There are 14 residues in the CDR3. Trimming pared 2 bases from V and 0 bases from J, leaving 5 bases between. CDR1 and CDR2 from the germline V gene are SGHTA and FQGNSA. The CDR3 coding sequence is TGTGCCAGCAGCTTAAAGTCTAGCAATCAGCCCCAGCATTTT. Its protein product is CASSLKSSNQPQHF.

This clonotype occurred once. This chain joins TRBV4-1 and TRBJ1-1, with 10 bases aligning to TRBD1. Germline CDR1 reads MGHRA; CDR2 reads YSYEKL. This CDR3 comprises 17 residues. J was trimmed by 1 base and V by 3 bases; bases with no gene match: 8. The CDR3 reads CASSHLSGQGWNTEAFF. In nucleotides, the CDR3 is TGCGCCAGCAGCCATTTATCGGGACAGGGGTGGAACACTGAAGCTTTCTTT.

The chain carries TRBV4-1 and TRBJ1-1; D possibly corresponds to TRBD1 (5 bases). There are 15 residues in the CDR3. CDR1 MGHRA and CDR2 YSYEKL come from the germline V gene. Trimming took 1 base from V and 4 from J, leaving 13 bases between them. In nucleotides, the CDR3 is TGCGCCAGCAGCCAAGGAAGGGGTCCCCTCACTGAAGCTTTCTTT. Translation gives CASSQGRGPLTEAFF.

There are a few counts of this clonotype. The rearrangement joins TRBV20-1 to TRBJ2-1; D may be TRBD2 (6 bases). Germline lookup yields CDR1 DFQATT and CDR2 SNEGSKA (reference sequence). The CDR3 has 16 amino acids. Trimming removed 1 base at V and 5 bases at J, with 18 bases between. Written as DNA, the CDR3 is TGCAGTGCTAGAGCTGGAAATTTGCGGGAAAACAATGAGCAGTTCTTC. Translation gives CSARAGNLRENNEQFF.

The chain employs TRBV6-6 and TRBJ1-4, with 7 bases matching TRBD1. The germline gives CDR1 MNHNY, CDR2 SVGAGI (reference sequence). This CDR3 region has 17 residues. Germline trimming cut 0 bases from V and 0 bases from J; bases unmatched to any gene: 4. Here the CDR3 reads CASSYSLRGATNEKLFF. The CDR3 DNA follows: TGTGCCAGCAGTTACTCGCTCAGGGGGGCAACTAATGAAAAACTGTTTTTT.

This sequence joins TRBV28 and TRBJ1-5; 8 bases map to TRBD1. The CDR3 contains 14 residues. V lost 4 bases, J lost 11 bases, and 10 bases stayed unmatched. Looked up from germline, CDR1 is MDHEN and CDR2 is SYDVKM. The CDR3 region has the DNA TGTGCCAGCAGTTCTCAACAGGGGGGTACATCCCAGCATTTT. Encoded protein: CASSSQQGGTSQHF.

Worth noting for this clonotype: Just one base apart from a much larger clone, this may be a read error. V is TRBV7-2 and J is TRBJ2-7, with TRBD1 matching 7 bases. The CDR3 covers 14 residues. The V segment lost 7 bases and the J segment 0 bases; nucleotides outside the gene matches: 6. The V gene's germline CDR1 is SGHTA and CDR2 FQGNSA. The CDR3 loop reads CASIRDSHSYEQYF. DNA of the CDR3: TGTGCCAGCATTAGGGACAGCCACTCCTACGAGCAGTACTTC.

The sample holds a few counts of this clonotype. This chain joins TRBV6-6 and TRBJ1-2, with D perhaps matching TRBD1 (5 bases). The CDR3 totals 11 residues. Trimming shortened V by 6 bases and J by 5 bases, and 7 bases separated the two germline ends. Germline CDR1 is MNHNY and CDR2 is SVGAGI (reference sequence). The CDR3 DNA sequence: TGTGCCAGCAGAGACAGATATGGCTACACCTTC. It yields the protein CASRDRYGYTF.

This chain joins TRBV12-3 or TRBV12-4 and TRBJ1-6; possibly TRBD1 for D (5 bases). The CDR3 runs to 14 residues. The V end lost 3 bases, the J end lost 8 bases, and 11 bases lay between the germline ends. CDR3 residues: CASSFWGRDSPLHF. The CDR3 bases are TGTGCCAGCAGTTTTTGGGGACGCGATTCACCCCTCCACTTT.

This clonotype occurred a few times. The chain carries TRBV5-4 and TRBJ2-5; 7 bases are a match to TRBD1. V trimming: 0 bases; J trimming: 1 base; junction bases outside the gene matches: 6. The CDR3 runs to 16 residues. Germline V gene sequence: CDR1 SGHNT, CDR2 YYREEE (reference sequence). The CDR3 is CASSLGQGVIQETQYF. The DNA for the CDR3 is TGTGCCAGCAGCTTGGGACAGGGAGTTATCCAAGAGACCCAGTACTTC.

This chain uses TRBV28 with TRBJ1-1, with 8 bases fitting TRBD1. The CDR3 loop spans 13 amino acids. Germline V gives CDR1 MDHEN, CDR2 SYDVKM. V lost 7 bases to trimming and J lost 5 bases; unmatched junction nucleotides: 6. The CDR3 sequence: CASIPTGGTEAFF. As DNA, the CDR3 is TGTGCCAGCATCCCAACAGGGGGAACTGAAGCTTTCTTT.

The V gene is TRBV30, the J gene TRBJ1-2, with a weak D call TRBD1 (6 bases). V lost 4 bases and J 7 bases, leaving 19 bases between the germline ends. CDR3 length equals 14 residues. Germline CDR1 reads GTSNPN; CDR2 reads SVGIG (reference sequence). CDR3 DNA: TGTGCCTGGAATTACAGGGCAAAGGGTGTTGGCTACACCTTC. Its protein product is CAWNYRAKGVGYTF.

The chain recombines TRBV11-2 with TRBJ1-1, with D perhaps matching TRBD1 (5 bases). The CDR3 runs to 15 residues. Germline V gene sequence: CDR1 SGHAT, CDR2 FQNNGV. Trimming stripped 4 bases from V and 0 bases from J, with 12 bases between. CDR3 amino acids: CASSSRGFLNTEAFF. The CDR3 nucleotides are TGTGCCAGCAGCTCACGGGGGTTTCTGAACACTGAAGCTTTCTTT.

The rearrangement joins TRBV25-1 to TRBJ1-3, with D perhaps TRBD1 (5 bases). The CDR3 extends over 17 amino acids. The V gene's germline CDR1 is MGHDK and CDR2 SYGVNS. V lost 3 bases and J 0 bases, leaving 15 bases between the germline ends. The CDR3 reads CASSEAPADSSGNTIYF. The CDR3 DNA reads TGTGCCAGCAGTGAGGCGCCAGCCGACAGCTCTGGAAACACCATATATTTT.